This TCR beta chain was identified during a study of identical twins. TCRdb reprocessed the 5' RACE reads with MiXCR, giving one entry per CDR3 protein. Of some 900,000 distinct CDR3 sequences listed, more than 9% were seen once; the top ten hold around 1.5%. The same data also went into a second study, on yellow fever vaccine responses in identical twins.

The specimen sequenced was PBMCs. The sequence was obtained from a woman younger than 35 in good health.

The CDR3 is CASSQENPRATAQHF. CDR3 nucleotide sequence: TGCGCCAGCAGCCAAGAAAACCCACGAGCGACTGCCCAGCATTTT. The V gene is TRBV4-1, the J gene TRBJ1-5; D gene unclear. V lost 0 bases and J lost 11, with 17 bases in between. Looked up from germline, CDR1 is MGHRA and CDR2 is YSYEKL. This CDR3 is 15 amino acids long.